Each of the 30 T cell receptor beta chains below was sequenced from the same sample in a study of shared clonotypes between healthy human individuals. Profiled with immunoSEQ multiplex PCR; TCRdb holds only in-frame clones, not every one. The sample contains millions of clones, more than 80% of which appear only once. The specimen was naive CD4+ T cells sorted from blood. Subset: CD45RA+ positively selected. The receptor source for this set is a man between 18 and 35 years old in good health.

V usage is TRBV18 and J usage is TRBJ2-7; D is ambiguous. CDR3 length: 13 residues. Per the germline V gene, CDR1 is KGHSH and CDR2 is LQKENI. V was cut by 0 bases and J by 2 bases, with 5 bases left in between. The CDR3 sequence: CASSPPAPYEQYF. In DNA, the CDR3 is TGTGCCAGCTCACCACCGGCACCCTACGAGCAGTACTTC. The full variable domain, with the rest looked up from reference TRBV18 and TRBJ2-7, is NAGVMQNPRHLVRRRGQEARLRCSPMKGHSHVYWYRQLPEEGLKFMVYLQKENIIDESGMPKERFSAEFPKEGPSILRIQQVVRGDSAAYFCASSPPAPYEQYFGPGTRLTVT.

V is TRBV5-6 and J is TRBJ2-7; weak D call: TRBD2 (6 bases). The V end lost 2 bases, the J end lost 5 bases, and 23 bases lay between the germline ends. Germline CDR1 reads SGHDT; CDR2 reads YYEEEE. The CDR3 is 17 amino acids. The CDR3, as DNA: TGTGCCAGCAGCTTTCGGACCGGGACTCTCTCCGGACACGAGCAGTACTTC. Its translation is CASSFRTGTLSGHEQYF.

As regards this clone: Other DNA sequences in this specimen translate into the identical CDR3. The V call is TRBV5-1, the J call TRBJ2-5, with D hard to call. CDR1 is SGHRS and CDR2 is YFSETQ in the germline V gene. CDR3 length equals 15 residues. Deletions cut 0 bases from V and 2 bases from J, with 11 bases between. In DNA, the CDR3 is TGCGCCAGCAGCTTGGCCTCAGGACCACAAGAGACCCAGTACTTC. It encodes CASSLASGPQETQYF.

The chain combines TRBV4-3 with TRBJ2-3, with 15 bases aligning to TRBD2. Germline loops: CDR1 LGHNA, CDR2 YSLEER. V lost 4 bases and J lost 4; bases outside the gene matches: 3. The CDR3 has 16 amino acids. CDR3 in amino acids: CASSPGLAGGPDTQYF. The CDR3, as DNA: TGCGCCAGCAGCCCCGGACTAGCGGGAGGGCCAGATACGCAGTATTTT.

In this sample, this clone turned up once. V gene TRBV11-3 combines with J gene TRBJ1-2, with D unresolved. CDR3 size: 12 residues. Looked up from germline, CDR1 is SGHNT and CDR2 is YENEEA. Between the trimmed V and J ends, which lost 5 bases and 7 bases, there was a span of 11 bases. CDR3 in amino acids: CASSPSPAGYTF. The CDR3 DNA sequence: TGTGCCAGCAGCCCATCCCCCGCTGGCTACACCTTC.

The V gene is TRBV7-9, the J gene TRBJ1-2; the D is unclear. The V gene's germline CDR1 is SEHNR and CDR2 FQNEAQ (reference sequence). V lost 7 bases and J 1 base, leaving 16 bases between the germline ends. The CDR3 spans 15 residues. The CDR3 DNA sequence: TGTGCCAGCACCTCTCGGTTGCAGGTTAACTATGGCTACACCTTC. It yields the protein CASTSRLQVNYGYTF.

V is TRBV5-6 and J is TRBJ2-7, with 7 nucleotides matching TRBD1. Germline CDR1 and CDR2: SGHDT and YYEEEE. V dropped 3 bases and J dropped 2; count of bases not matched to a gene: 11. This CDR3 is 16 amino acids long. CDR3 sequence reads: CASSSLTGLPTYEQYF. For the CDR3, the DNA is TGTGCCAGCAGCTCTTTGACAGGGCTGCCCACCTACGAGCAGTACTTC.

This clone has only a few counts. The V gene is TRBV5-6, the J gene TRBJ1-1; D might be TRBD1 (6 bases). Germline assignment: CDR1 SGHDT and CDR2 YYEEEE. The length of the CDR3 is 15 residues. V lost 0 bases to trimming and J lost 7 bases, with 16 bases between them. CDR3 nucleotides: TGTGCCAGCAGCTTGGCCGGGCAGGGGAACGGTGAAGCTTTCTTT. As protein: CASSLAGQGNGEAFF.

The rearrangement uses TRBV25-1 and TRBJ1-5; D remains unclear. This CDR3 is 14 amino acids long. The germline V gene encodes CDR1 MGHDK and CDR2 SYGVNS. V was shortened by 2 bases and J by 7 bases, with 12 bases between the two germline ends. CDR3 nucleotides: TGTGCCAGCAGTGAAGGGCAGGACCGACAGCCCCAGCATTTT. Protein sequence: CASSEGQDRQPQHF.

The rearrangement joins TRBV15 to TRBJ1-1; D is undetermined. The CDR3 loop spans 15 amino acids. Germline V gene sequence: CDR1 LNHNV, CDR2 YYDKDF (reference sequence). The germline V and J ends were trimmed by 5 bases and 3 bases, with 16 bases remaining between them. As DNA, the CDR3 is TGTGCCACCAGCGGACGACAAGGGCCGGACACTGAAGCTTTCTTT. Amino acid sequence: CATSGRQGPDTEAFF.

This chain connects TRBV2 to TRBJ1-1; D ambiguous. The length of the CDR3 is 12 residues. Germline V gene sequence: CDR1 SNHLY, CDR2 FYNNEI. The germline V and J ends were trimmed by 4 bases and 7 bases, with 10 bases remaining between them. The CDR3 nucleotides read TGTGCCAGCAGTGCTTCTGGGGTTGAAGCTTTCTTT. The encoded protein is CASSASGVEAFF. The whole variable domain, remainder taken from reference TRBV2 and TRBJ1-1, is EPEVTQTPSHQVTQMGQEVILRCVPISNHLYFYWYRQILGQKVEFLVSFYNNEISEKSEIFDDQFSVERPDGSNFTLKIRSTKLEDSAMYFCASSASGVEAFFGQGTRLTVV.

The rearrangement links TRBV6-1 to TRBJ1-5; no definite D call. CDR1 is MNHNS, CDR2 SASEGT, per germline. Trimming removed 8 bases at V and 4 bases at J, with 12 bases between. The CDR3 is 13 amino acids. CDR3 in DNA: TGTGCCAGCGCTACAGAAACAAATCAGCCCCAGCATTTT. It translates to CASATETNQPQHF.

Comment on this clone: The sample holds other DNA sequences that translate to the same CDR3. V and J are TRBV20-1 and TRBJ2-7; D may match TRBD1 or TRBD2 (5 bases each). The germline V gene has CDR1 DFQATT and CDR2 SNEGSKA (reference sequence). This CDR3 is built from 11 residues. Trimming took off 6 bases at V and 4 bases at J, with 10 bases between the two ends. The CDR3 protein is CSALREYEQYF. CDR3 DNA sequence: TGCAGTGCGCTCAGGGAGTACGAGCAGTACTTC.

The rearrangement joins TRBV29-1 to TRBJ2-5; 9 positions match TRBD1. This CDR3 region has 14 residues. Germline CDR1 is SQVTM and CDR2 is ANQGSEA. The ends lost 4 bases at V and 2 bases at J; junction bases unmatched: 5. CDR3 region: CSVVGDRVQETQYF. The CDR3 nucleotides are TGCAGCGTTGTCGGGGACAGGGTACAAGAGACCCAGTACTTC.

Concerning this clone: The sample has other DNA sequences that encode this CDR3 too. V and J are TRBV9 and TRBJ2-1; D is perhaps TRBD2 (6 bases). Looked up from germline, CDR1 is SGDLS and CDR2 is YYNGEE. The CDR3 consists of 13 residues. V lost 2 bases, J lost 6 bases, and 9 bases lay in between. CDR3 loop: CASSVLTSNEQFF. The CDR3 DNA sequence: TGTGCCAGCAGCGTGTTGACTAGCAATGAGCAGTTCTTC.

The count of this clone is one. The chain links TRBV6-5 to TRBJ2-3; D unresolved. CDR1 is MNHEY, CDR2 SVGAGI, per germline. Trimming cost V 0 bases and J 2 bases, with 6 bases left between them. The CDR3 has 14 residues. CDR3 in amino acids: CASSYSYNTDTQYF. The CDR3 DNA follows: TGTGCCAGCAGTTACTCCTACAACACAGATACGCAGTATTTT.

CDR3 residues: CASKEGYNMNTEAFF. The CDR3 DNA follows: TGTGCCAGTAAAGAGGGCTATAATATGAACACTGAAGCTTTCTTT. The J gene is TRBJ1-1, the V gene TRBV19; no clear D gene. Trimming removed 7 bases from V and 0 bases from J, with 15 bases in between. This CDR3 has 15 residues. The germline V gene has CDR1 LNHDA and CDR2 SQIVND (reference sequence).

V and J are TRBV6-5 and TRBJ2-1; possibly TRBD2 for D (5 bases). Germline V lookup: CDR1 MNHEY, CDR2 SVGAGI. With 4 bases removed from V and 0 bases from J, the gap between germline ends came to 13 bases. The CDR3 extends over 16 amino acids. CDR3 bases: TGTGCCAGCAGTTCCCTCGGTGGGAGCTCCTACAATGAGCAGTTCTTC. Residues: CASSSLGGSSYNEQFF.

The genes are TRBV15 and TRBJ1-2, with D possibly being TRBD1 (6 bases). The CDR3 runs 13 residues. Trimming took off 0 bases at V and 8 bases at J, with 10 bases between the two ends. Germline loops: CDR1 LNHNV, CDR2 YYDKDF (reference sequence). CDR3 in DNA: TGTGCCACCAGCAGAGAACAGGGACGAGGCTACACCTTC. Its protein is CATSREQGRGYTF.

Worth noting for this clone: An end of the junction does not agree with germline; a read error may underlie this. The chain employs TRBV6-1 and TRBJ1-1; 8 nucleotides match TRBD1. This CDR3 has 15 residues. CDR1 and CDR2 from the germline V gene are MNHNS and SASEGT. CDR3 sequence: CASGDRGGIGAEAFF. DNA of the CDR3: TGTGCCAGCGGTGACAGGGGAGGTATAGGCGCTGAAGCTTTCTTT.

The V and J genes are TRBV25-1 and TRBJ2-1; 12 bases align to TRBD1. Germline CDR1 and CDR2: MGHDK and SYGVNS. The CDR3 consists of 15 residues. J gave up 8 bases and V 4 bases, and 6 bases lay outside the gene matches. The CDR3 nucleotides read TGTGCCAGCAGTGCGGGACAGGGGGCGCGCGATGAGCAGTTCTTC. Amino acid sequence: CASSAGQGARDEQFF.

The chain uses TRBV15 and TRBJ2-2; D is possibly TRBD2 (6 bases). The CDR3 covers 13 residues. CDR1 is LNHNV, CDR2 YYDKDF, per germline (reference sequence). Deletions cut 1 base from V and 6 bases from J, with 6 bases between. CDR3 in DNA: TGTGCCACCAGCAGAGGGGGGGCCGGGGAGCTGTTTTTT. It is translated as CATSRGGAGELFF.

This clone has only one observation. Sequence at one end of the junction differs from germline and may be a read error. The chain employs TRBV7-2 and TRBJ2-5; TRBD2 is a possible D gene (5 bases). CDR3 length: 11 residues. Germline V gene lookup returns CDR1 SGHTA and CDR2 FQGNSA. For the CDR3, the DNA is TGTGCCAGCAGCTTAGTTCGGACTCTGGACTTC. Translation gives CASSLVRTLDF. The full variable domain, its missing parts supplied by reference TRBV7-2 and TRBJ2-5, is GAGVSQSPSNKVTEKGKDVELRCDPISGHTALYWYRQSLGQGLEFLIYFQGNSAPDKSGLPSDRFSAERTGGSVSTLTIQRTQQEDSAVYLCASSLVRTLDFGPGTRLLVL.

The chain joins TRBV4-1 to TRBJ2-5; D is possibly TRBD1 or TRBD2 (5 bases each). The ends were cut back, 1 base at V and 4 bases at J, with 10 bases in the middle. The germline CDR1 and CDR2 sequences are MGHRA and YSYEKL. The CDR3 is 14 amino acids. The CDR3 DNA sequence: TGCGCCAGCAGCCAAGGGCCAGGGAGAGAGACCCAGTACTTC. It codes for CASSQGPGRETQYF.

This clone was observed once. The gene calls are TRBV2 and TRBJ2-5; D might be TRBD2 (5 bases). Per germline, CDR1 SNHLY and CDR2 FYNNEI. The ends were cut back, 0 bases at V and 7 bases at J, with 6 bases in the middle. CDR3 length: 12 amino acids. CDR3 region: CASSEARGTQYF. For the CDR3, the DNA is TGTGCCAGCAGTGAAGCTCGGGGGACCCAGTACTTC.

A note on this clone: One junction end does not reproduce the germline sequence, and a read error may be involved. The chain recombines TRBV11-2 with TRBJ1-4; 7 bases map to TRBD1. Germline V gene sequence: CDR1 SGHAT, CDR2 FQNNGV. The CDR3 loop spans 15 amino acids. The CDR3 spells CASSLERQGLGKLFF. Written as DNA, the CDR3 is TGTGCCAGCAGCCTAGAGAGACAGGGCCTCGGAAAACTGTTTTTT. Together with reference TRBV11-2 and TRBJ1-4, the CDR3 gives the full variable domain: EAGVAQSPRYKIIEKRQSVAFWCNPISGHATLYWYQQILGQGPKLLIQFQNNGVVDDSQLPKDRFSAERLKGVDSTLKIQPAKLEDSAVYLCASSLERQGLGKLFFGSGTQLSVL.

The chain has TRBV5-6 and TRBJ1-2; D unclear. Germline V CDR1 and CDR2: SGHDT, YYEEEE. The CDR3 loop spans 15 amino acids. Trimming took 2 bases from V and 3 from J, leaving 14 bases between them. The CDR3 coding sequence is TGTGCCAGCAGCTTTGGGGTCATTGAGGACTATGGCTACACCTTC. It codes for CASSFGVIEDYGYTF.

The gene calls are TRBV6-5 and TRBJ1-1; the D gene is possibly TRBD1 (5 bases). There are 15 residues in the CDR3. From germline, CDR1 is MNHEY and CDR2 SVGAGI. V shed 7 bases and J shed 2 bases, with 17 bases lying between them. In nucleotides, the CDR3 is TGTGCCAGCAAAAGGGGTGTGGGGATTAACACTGAAGCTTTCTTT. Its translation is CASKRGVGINTEAFF.

Turning to this clone: This sample also contains other DNA sequences that code for the same CDR3. This chain links TRBV18 with TRBJ2-7; D is perhaps TRBD1 or TRBD2 (5 bases each). Germline CDR1 and CDR2: KGHSH and LQKENI. The CDR3 loop spans 11 amino acids. V dropped 3 bases and J dropped 7 bases, with 7 bases sitting between them. CDR3: CASSPGEEQYF. The CDR3 region has the DNA TGTGCCAGCTCACCGGGGGAAGAGCAGTACTTC.

The V gene is TRBV7-3, the J gene TRBJ2-2; D not resolved. There are 15 residues in the CDR3. The germline V gene has CDR1 SGHTA and CDR2 FQGTGA. Trimming removed 0 bases from V and 7 bases from J, with 12 bases in between. CDR3 bases: TGTGCCAGCAGCTTAACGTTTGGCCAAGGCGGGGAGCTGTTTTTT. Translated: CASSLTFGQGGELFF.